Presented here are 28 T cell receptor beta chains from one specimen sequenced in a study of blood T cell repertoires in COVID-19. This table comes from immunoSEQ multiplex PCR, and its TCRdb copy is limited to in-frame clones, with some not included. The table has 150,000 or so clones, 80% seen once. The sequencing sample was made of PBMCs or T cells enriched from blood (not recorded which). All receptors derive from a woman in her sixties who had recovered from COVID-19.

The chain joins TRBV27 to TRBJ1-2, with D tentatively TRBD1 (5 bases). V lost 5 bases, J lost 0 bases, and 13 bases lay in between. The CDR3 is made up of 15 amino acids. Germline V CDR1 and CDR2: MNHEY, SMNVEV (reference sequence). The CDR3 sequence is CASSPTGTPNYGYTF. The CDR3 DNA follows: TGTGCCAGCAGTCCAACCGGGACTCCTAACTATGGCTACACCTTC.

V and J are TRBV7-8 and TRBJ2-5, with D maybe TRBD1 (5 bases). Germline V gene data show CDR1 as SGHVS and CDR2 as FQNEAQ. Trimming removed 1 base from V and 1 base from J, with 7 bases in between. The CDR3 has 14 residues. The CDR3 DNA is TGTGCCAGCAGCTTAGGGACACTCCAAGAGACCCAGTACTTC. The encoded protein is CASSLGTLQETQYF. The full variable domain, its missing parts supplied by reference TRBV7-8 and TRBJ2-5, is GAGVSQSPRYKVAKRGQDVALRCDPISGHVSLFWYQQALGQGPEFLTYFQNEAQLDKSGLPSDRFFAERPEGSVSTLKIQRTQQEDSAVYLCASSLGTLQETQYFGPGTRLLVL.

This clone was observed once. Sequence at one end of the junction differs from germline and may be a read error. The rearrangement links TRBV13 to TRBJ2-7; 7 bases line up with TRBD1. CDR1 and CDR2 (germline): PRHDT, FYEKMQ (reference sequence). The CDR3 has 11 residues. CDR3 sequence: CASSSPRGMNF. CDR3 sequence (DNA): TGTGCCAGCAGCTCCCCCAGGGGGATGAACTTC.

The chain is built from TRBV5-4 and TRBJ1-1; D is unresolved. V dropped 0 bases and J dropped 7 bases, with 10 bases sitting between them. Per the germline V gene, CDR1 is SGHNT and CDR2 is YYREEE (reference sequence). This CDR3 region has 13 residues. CDR3 coding DNA: TGTGCCAGCAGCTTGGGTCCCCTAGGTGAAGCTTTCTTT. Residues: CASSLGPLGEAFF.

The V call is TRBV12-5, the J call TRBJ2-3, with D possibly being TRBD2 (6 bases). Per the germline V gene, CDR1 is LGHNT and CDR2 is FRNRAP. There are 16 residues in the CDR3. V was clipped by 5 bases and J by 2 bases, with 17 bases between them. CDR3 bases: TGTGCTAGTGGTGGTAAGACGACTAGTTTCACAGATACGCAGTATTTT. Its protein is CASGGKTTSFTDTQYF.

The chain uses TRBV6-5 and TRBJ2-2; TRBD2 matches at 11 bases. Trimming took 5 bases from V and 5 from J; bases not matched to a gene: 1. Germline V gene lookup returns CDR1 MNHEY and CDR2 SVGAGI. There are 14 residues in the CDR3. CDR3 in amino acids: CASSIAGGTGELFF. Written as DNA, the CDR3 is TGTGCCAGCAGTATAGCGGGGGGGACCGGGGAGCTGTTTTTT.

This chain uses TRBV12-5 with TRBJ1-6; the D gene is possibly TRBD1 (5 bases). The length of the CDR3 is 17 residues. Between the trimmed V and J ends, which lost 1 base and 0 bases, there was a span of 10 bases. Germline-derived CDR1 and CDR2 are LGHNT and FRNRAP. For the CDR3, the DNA is TGTGCTAGTGGTTTGGAGGTGGGACTCTCCTATAATTCACCCCTCCACTTT. Its protein is CASGLEVGLSYNSPLHF.

The V gene is TRBV7-2, the J gene TRBJ1-1; TRBD1 aligns across 9 bases. V was pared by 5 bases and J by 0 bases, with 4 bases of the junction left unmatched. The CDR3 has 15 amino acids. Germline CDR1 reads SGHTA; CDR2 reads FQGNSA. The CDR3 protein is CASSITGGMNTEAFF. DNA of the CDR3: TGTGCCAGCAGCATAACAGGGGGCATGAACACTGAAGCTTTCTTT.

This chain connects TRBV28 to TRBJ2-7; tentatively, D is TRBD1 (6 bases). Germline V gene data show CDR1 as MDHEN and CDR2 as SYDVKM. Trimming stripped 2 bases from V and 8 bases from J, with 13 bases between. CDR3 length equals 13 residues. Here the CDR3 reads CASSLEGDPKQYV. The CDR3 DNA reads TGTGCCAGCAGTTTAGAGGGGGATCCCAAGCAGTACGTC.

The chain carries TRBV24-1 and TRBJ2-3; 8 bases fit TRBD2. This CDR3 comprises 15 residues. CDR1 and CDR2 from the germline V gene are KGHDR and SFDVKD. V lost 5 bases to trimming and J lost 2 bases; unmatched junction nucleotides: 5. The CDR3 DNA sequence: TGTGCCACCAGTGCGGTCGGGGGGGCCACAGATACGCAGTATTTT. The encoded protein is CATSAVGGATDTQYF.

This clone was seen once. The chain links TRBV19 to TRBJ2-5; D is ambiguous. The CDR3 sequence is 12 residues long. The V gene lost 4 bases and the J gene lost 5 bases, with 8 bases spanning the gap. Germline CDR1 reads LNHDA; CDR2 reads SQIVND (reference sequence). DNA of the CDR3: TGTGCCAGTAGTAGAGACTCTGAGACCCAGTACTTC. Translated: CASSRDSETQYF.

This sequence joins TRBV10-1 and TRBJ2-3, with D unclear. CDR3 length: 12 amino acids. V was clipped by 3 bases and J by 2 bases, with 3 bases between them. The germline V gene has CDR1 WNHNN and CDR2 SYGVQD (reference sequence). The CDR3 sequence: CASSDITDTQYF. The CDR3 DNA follows: TGCGCCAGCAGTGATATCACAGATACGCAGTATTTT.

This chain connects TRBV6-1 to TRBJ2-6; D gene uncertain. The CDR3 is made up of 16 amino acids. The V end was cut by 4 bases, the J end by 4 bases, with 14 bases between. Germline CDR1 reads MNHNS; CDR2 reads SASEGT. The CDR3 region has the DNA TGTGCCAGCAGTGTGACTCCCCCCCCCGGGGCCAACGTCCTGACTTTC. Translating gives CASSVTPPPGANVLTF.

V and J are TRBV2 and TRBJ2-5; D remains unclear. This CDR3 comprises 11 residues. Trimming shortened V by 5 bases and J by 3 bases, and 4 bases separated the two germline ends. CDR1 and CDR2 (germline): SNHLY, FYNNEI. Here the CDR3 reads CASSREETQYF. For the CDR3, the DNA is TGTGCCAGCAGTCGGGAAGAGACCCAGTACTTC.

The genes are TRBV5-1 and TRBJ2-7; 7 nucleotides agree with TRBD1. Per germline, CDR1 SGHRS and CDR2 YFSETQ. This CDR3 is 12 amino acids long. V was clipped by 2 bases and J by 6 bases; unmatched bases: 2. The CDR3 loop reads CASSLTGAEQYF. The CDR3 DNA follows: TGCGCCAGCAGCTTAACAGGGGCCGAGCAGTACTTC.

V usage is TRBV7-8 and J usage is TRBJ2-5, with TRBD2 identical over 7 bases. Germline CDR1 and CDR2: SGHVS and FQNEAQ. The V and J ends lost 1 base and 4 bases, in that order; junction bases with no gene match: 0. CDR3 length: 13 residues. CDR3 loop: CASSLGGGETQYF. In nucleotides, the CDR3 is TGTGCCAGCAGCTTAGGCGGGGGAGAGACCCAGTACTTC.

The rearrangement links TRBV10-3 to TRBJ1-5, with a tentative D call TRBD1 (6 bases). V gave up 8 bases and J gave up 7 bases, with 12 bases separating them. The CDR3 runs 12 residues. Germline lookup yields CDR1 ENHRY and CDR2 SYGVKD. DNA of the CDR3: TGTGCCATCTCCGAGGGGGACCAGCCCCAGCATTTT. It codes for CAISEGDQPQHF.

The J gene is TRBJ1-6, the V gene TRBV4-2; 11 nucleotides line up with TRBD1. CDR1 LGHNA and CDR2 YNFKEQ come from the germline V gene. The CDR3 covers 12 residues. J lost 9 bases, V lost 8 bases, and 0 bases had no gene match. The CDR3 bases are TGTGCCAGCGGACAGGGGGCTTCACCCCTCCACTTT. It specifies CASGQGASPLHF.

The chain is built from TRBV6-5 and TRBJ1-5; D might be TRBD1 (6 bases). The V end was cut by 2 bases, the J end by 7 bases, with 12 bases between. The CDR3 is made up of 14 amino acids. Per the germline V gene, CDR1 is MNHEY and CDR2 is SVGAGI. The CDR3, as DNA: TGTGCCAGCAGTTACGGTCAGGGGACCCAGCCCCAGCATTTT. Translating it yields CASSYGQGTQPQHF.

The chain carries TRBV2 and TRBJ2-5; 9 nucleotides line up with TRBD1. Germline V gives CDR1 SNHLY, CDR2 FYNNEI. This CDR3 is 14 amino acids long. Trimming removed 8 bases from V and 5 bases from J; junction bases left unmatched: 9. The CDR3 coding sequence is TGTGCCAGCGGGGGACAGGGTTTTTCGGAGACCCAGTACTTC. It is translated as CASGGQGFSETQYF.

The genes are TRBV5-1 and TRBJ1-5; D is perhaps TRBD1 (6 bases). The germline V and J ends were trimmed by 3 bases and 2 bases, with 15 bases remaining between them. The CDR3 totals 16 residues. The germline V gene encodes CDR1 SGHRS and CDR2 YFSETQ. The CDR3 nucleotides are TGCGCCAGCAGCTCGACAGGCATTGGTGGCAATCAGCCCCAGCATTTT. Its protein product is CASSSTGIGGNQPQHF. The variable domain in full, completed from reference TRBV5-1 and TRBJ1-5, reads KAGVTQTPRYLIKTRGQQVTLSCSPISGHRSVSWYQQTPGQGLQFLFEYFSETQRNKGNFPGRFSGRQFSNSRSEMNVSTLELGDSALYLCASSSTGIGGNQPQHFGDGTRLSIL.

V gene TRBV28 combines with J gene TRBJ1-6; the D is unclear. The germline gives CDR1 MDHEN, CDR2 SYDVKM. Trimming removed 6 bases at V and 0 bases at J, with 9 bases between. The CDR3 contains 15 residues. The DNA of the CDR3 is TGTGCCAGCAGGACACCAAGCTCCTATAATTCACCCCTCCACTTT. Its protein is CASRTPSSYNSPLHF. The variable domain in full, completed from reference TRBV28 and TRBJ1-6, reads DVKVTQSSRYLVKRTGEKVFLECVQDMDHENMFWYRQDPGLGLRLIYFSYDVKMKEKGDIPEGYSVSREKKERFSLILESASTNQTSMYLCASRTPSSYNSPLHFGNGTRLTVT.

The V gene is TRBV7-6, the J gene TRBJ1-1; D uncertain. V lost 4 bases and J 4 bases, leaving 10 bases between the germline ends. Germline V CDR1 and CDR2: SGHVS, FNYEAQ. This CDR3 comprises 13 residues. The CDR3 DNA reads as TGTGCCAGCAGCTGGCTAGGGAGCACTGAAGCTTTCTTT. This gives the protein CASSWLGSTEAFF.

This CDR3 reads CASGLGWRVDYGYTF. The DNA for the CDR3 is TGTGCTAGTGGTTTGGGGTGGAGGGTGGACTATGGCTACACCTTC. The chain joins TRBV12-5 to TRBJ1-2, with no clear D. Germline CDR1 reads LGHNT; CDR2 reads FRNRAP. The CDR3 has 15 amino acids. Trimming left V 1 base short and J 3 bases short, with 12 bases between.

V is TRBV7-9 and J is TRBJ1-6; the match to TRBD1 covers 9 bases. The CDR3 extends over 17 amino acids. Germline-derived CDR1 and CDR2 are SEHNR and FQNEAQ (reference sequence). V gave up 5 bases and J gave up 6 bases; unmatched junction bases: 11. DNA of the CDR3: TGTGCCAGCAGCCCAGCCATTACAGGGGGCGGTAATTCACCCCTCCACTTT. It encodes CASSPAITGGGNSPLHF.

The J gene is TRBJ1-2, the V gene TRBV4-2, with 10 bases aligning to TRBD1. CDR1 and CDR2 (germline): LGHNA, YNFKEQ. The CDR3 extends over 15 amino acids. After removal of 4 bases from V and 8 bases from J, the junction contained 10 bases not matched to a gene. The DNA for the CDR3 is TGTGCCAGCAGCCCCCGACAGGGGGCGGACGGCGGCTACACCTTC. Its translation is CASSPRQGADGGYTF.

This chain connects TRBV27 to TRBJ1-2; D ambiguous. Trimming cost V 0 bases and J 4 bases, with 6 bases left between them. This CDR3 is built from 13 residues. Germline V gene sequence: CDR1 MNHEY, CDR2 SMNVEV (reference sequence). CDR3 protein: CASSLSAVYGYTF. In nucleotides, the CDR3 is TGTGCCAGCAGTTTATCGGCGGTCTATGGCTACACCTTC.

V and J are TRBV20-1 and TRBJ2-1; 7 bases agree with TRBD1. The junction had 8 bases not matched to a gene; V was cut back by 3 bases and J by 6 bases. This CDR3 is 14 amino acids long. The V gene's germline CDR1 is DFQATT and CDR2 SNEGSKA (reference sequence). CDR3 loop: CSASPRQGRNEQFF. As DNA, the CDR3 is TGCAGTGCTAGTCCTAGACAGGGTCGCAATGAGCAGTTCTTC.